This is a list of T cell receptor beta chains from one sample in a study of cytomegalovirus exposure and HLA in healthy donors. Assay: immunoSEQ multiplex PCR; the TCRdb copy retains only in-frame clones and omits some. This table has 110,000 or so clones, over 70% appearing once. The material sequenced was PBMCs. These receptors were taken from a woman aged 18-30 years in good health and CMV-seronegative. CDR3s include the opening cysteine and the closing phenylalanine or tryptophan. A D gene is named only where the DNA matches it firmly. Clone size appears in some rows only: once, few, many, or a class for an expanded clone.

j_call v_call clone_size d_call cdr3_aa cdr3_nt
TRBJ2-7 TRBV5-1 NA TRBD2 CASSLFEPGLAGNSYEQYF TGCGCCAGCAGCCTTTTTGAACCGGGACTAGCGGGCAACTCCTACGAGCAGTACTTC
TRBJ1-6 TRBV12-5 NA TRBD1 CASGRTGRAYNSPLHF TGTGCTAGTGGCCGGACAGGGAGAGCCTATAATTCACCCCTCCACTTT
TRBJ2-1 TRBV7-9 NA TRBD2 CASSLVAGGPRYEQFF TGTGCCAGCAGCTTAGTGGCGGGGGGGCCTAGGTATGAGCAGTTCTTC
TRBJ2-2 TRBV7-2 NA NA CASSLETGPYTGELFF TGTGCCAGCAGCTTGGAGACAGGACCGTACACCGGGGAGCTGTTTTTT
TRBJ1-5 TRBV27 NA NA CASSLGTGNQPQHF TGTGCCAGCAGTCTCGGAACAGGGAATCAGCCCCAGCATTTT
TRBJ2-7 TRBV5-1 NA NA CASSFGVTSYEQYF TGCGCCAGCAGCTTCGGTGTAACCTCCTACGAGCAGTACTTC
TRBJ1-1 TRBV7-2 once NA CASSLESVTEAFF TGTGCCAGCAGCTTAGAATCGGTCACTGAAGCTTTCTTT
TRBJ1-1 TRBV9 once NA CASSAGPRGVRGETEAFF TGTGCCAGCAGCGCGGGCCCCAGGGGAGTAAGGGGCGAGACTGAAGCTTTCTTT
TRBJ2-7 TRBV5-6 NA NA CASSSPDRREQYF TGTGCCAGCAGCTCCCCCGACAGAAGGGAGCAGTACTTC
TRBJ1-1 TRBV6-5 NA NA CASTWNTEAFF TGTGCCAGCACCTGGAACACTGAAGCTTTCTTT
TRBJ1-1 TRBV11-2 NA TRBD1 CASSVDRDSTEAFF TGTGCCAGCAGCGTAGACAGGGATTCCACTGAAGCTTTCTTT
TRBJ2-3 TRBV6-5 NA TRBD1 CASSNRGVGTDTQYF TGTGCCAGCAGTAACAGGGGAGTCGGCACAGATACGCAGTATTTT
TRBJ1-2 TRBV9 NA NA CASSVQGSYGYTF TGTGCCAGCAGCGTACAGGGTTCCTATGGCTACACCTTC
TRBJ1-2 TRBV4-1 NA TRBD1 CASSQEGTGGNSWSRGYTF TGCGCCAGCAGCCAGGAAGGGACAGGGGGCAACTCATGGTCCCGTGGCTACACCTTC
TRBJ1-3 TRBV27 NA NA CASKPFWAREGNTIYF TGTGCCAGCAAACCTTTTTGGGCACGGGAGGGAAACACCATATATTTT
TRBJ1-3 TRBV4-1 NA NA CASSRKGGEGNTIYF TGCGCCAGCAGCCGGAAAGGAGGGGAAGGAAACACCATATATTTT
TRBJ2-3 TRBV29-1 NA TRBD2 CSVSSGGGTDTQYF TGCAGCGTCTCTAGCGGGGGAGGCACAGATACGCAGTATTTT
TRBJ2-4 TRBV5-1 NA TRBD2 CASSLVTSGSNIQYF TGCGCCAGCAGCTTGGTGACTAGCGGGAGCAACATTCAGTACTTC
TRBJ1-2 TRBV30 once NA CAWNLLTKLTYGYTF TGTGCCTGGAATCTACTAACCAAACTAACCTATGGCTACACCTTC
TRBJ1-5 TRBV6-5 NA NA CASRSRYYSNQPQHF TGTGCCAGCAGGTCACGGTATTATAGCAATCAGCCCCAGCATTTT
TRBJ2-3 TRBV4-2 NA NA CASSQEPSDTDTQYF TGTGCCAGCAGCCAAGAACCTAGCGACACAGATACGCAGTATTTT
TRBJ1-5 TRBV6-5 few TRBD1 CASSPRGQGQPQHF TGTGCCAGCAGTCCCAGGGGACAGGGCCAGCCCCAGCATTTT
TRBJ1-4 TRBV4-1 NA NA CASSQDGGAANEKLFF TGCGCCAGCAGCCAAGATGGGGGGGCGGCTAATGAAAAACTGTTTTTT
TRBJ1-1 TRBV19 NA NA CASSIKRQPNTEAFF TGTGCCAGTAGTATCAAAAGACAACCGAACACTGAAGCTTTCTTT
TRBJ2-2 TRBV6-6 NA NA CASRPPRSTGELFF TGTGCCAGCAGGCCCCCTCGGAGCACCGGGGAGCTGTTTTTT
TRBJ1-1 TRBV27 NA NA CASRLLMNTEAFF TGTGCCAGCAGACTCCTCATGAACACTGAAGCTTTCTTT
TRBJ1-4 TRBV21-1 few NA CASPNRGGNEKLFF TGTGCCAGCCCTAACAGGGGAGGTAATGAAAAACTGTTTTTT
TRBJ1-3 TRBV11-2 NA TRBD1 CASSTYRGRTGNTIYF TGTGCCAGCAGCACTTACAGGGGTAGGACTGGAAACACCATATATTTT
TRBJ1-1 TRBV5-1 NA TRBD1 CASSLGQGAGMNTEAFF TGCGCCAGCAGCTTGGGACAGGGGGCCGGTATGAACACTGAAGCTTTCTTT